Presented here are 10 T cell receptor beta chains from one specimen sequenced in a study of identical twins. A single record per CDR3 protein comes from TCRdb applying MiXCR to the 5' RACE reads. The top ten hold approximately 7% of the sample, which has approximately 300,000 distinct CDR3 sequences, around 9.7% seen once. These data were likewise used in another study, on yellow fever vaccine responses in identical twins.

Sequencing was carried out using CD8+ T cells sorted from blood. The receptors come from a woman aged 18-35 years in good health.

This clonotype has ten or more counts. The chain couples TRBV6-5 to TRBJ2-1, with 10 bases matching TRBD1. Germline CDR1 MNHEY, CDR2 SVGAGI. The CDR3 has 11 residues. V trimming: 6 bases; J trimming: 14 bases; junction bases outside the gene matches: 4. This CDR3 is CASSPGTGEFF. The CDR3 nucleotides are TGTGCCAGCAGCCCCGGGACAGGGGAGTTCTTC.

The sample holds many counts of this clonotype. The chain employs TRBV4-1 and TRBJ1-4; 7 bases map to TRBD1. The CDR3 has 15 residues. Trimming removed 4 bases from V and 6 bases from J; junction bases left unmatched: 8. Per germline, CDR1 MGHRA and CDR2 YSYEKL. The CDR3 here is CASSLTQGVDEKLFF. CDR3 sequence (DNA): TGCGCCAGCAGCCTGACCCAGGGGGTAGATGAAAAACTGTTTTTT.

This clonotype came up many times. The V and J genes are TRBV7-9 and TRBJ2-1; the match to TRBD2 covers 12 bases. The CDR3 length is 14 residues. Germline V gives CDR1 SEHNR, CDR2 FQNEAQ (reference sequence). V lost 6 bases, J lost 4 bases, and 1 base stayed unmatched. The CDR3: CASRTSGGYNEQFF. The CDR3 region has the DNA TGTGCCAGCAGGACTAGCGGGGGTTACAATGAGCAGTTCTTC. The full variable domain, completed using reference TRBV7-9 and TRBJ2-1, is DTGVSQNPRHKITKRGQNVTFRCDPISEHNRLYWYRQTLGQGPEFLTYFQNEAQLEKSRLLSDRFSAERPKGSFSTLEIQRTEQGDSAMYLCASRTSGGYNEQFFGPGTRLTVL.

The sample holds a few counts of this clonotype. V gene TRBV6-2 or TRBV6-3 combines with J gene TRBJ2-3, with TRBD2 matching 10 bases. Germline V gene sequence: CDR1 MNHEY, CDR2 SVGEGT. J lost 1 base, V lost 5 bases, and 12 bases had no gene match. The CDR3 loop spans 18 amino acids. CDR3 in DNA: TGTGCCAGCAGTGGAACTAGCGGGATCCCGAGGGGCACAGATACGCAGTATTTT. Protein: CASSGTSGIPRGTDTQYF.

This clonotype was picked up many times. In DNA, the CDR3 is TGTGCCAGCAGCTTGAGGGGGGAGAGCTCCTACAATGAGCAGTTCTTC. This encodes CASSLRGESSYNEQFF. The chain combines TRBV5-5 with TRBJ2-1; possibly TRBD1 or TRBD2 for D (6 bases each). The CDR3 sequence is 16 residues long. Trimming stripped 1 base from V and 0 bases from J, with 11 bases between. From germline, CDR1 is SGHKS and CDR2 YYEKEE (reference sequence).

The rearrangement joins TRBV28 to TRBJ2-5; TRBD2 is a possible D gene (6 bases). Germline-derived CDR1 and CDR2 are MDHEN and SYDVKM. There are 14 residues in the CDR3. With 6 bases removed from V and 6 bases from J, the gap between germline ends came to 17 bases. The CDR3 spells CASRRPGLRKTQYF. CDR3 nucleotide sequence: TGTGCCAGCAGACGTCCGGGACTCCGGAAGACCCAGTACTTC.

This clonotype was counted only a few times. The chain uses TRBV24-1 and TRBJ1-1, with 8 bases that match TRBD1. Unmatched junction bases numbered 10, after V lost 2 bases and J lost 6 bases. There are 16 residues in the CDR3. The germline gives CDR1 KGHDR, CDR2 SFDVKD. CDR3 loop: CATSDSPGQAVPEAFF. In DNA form, the CDR3 reads TGTGCCACCAGTGATTCCCCGGGACAGGCGGTCCCTGAAGCTTTCTTT.

This clonotype was counted between two and nine times. The junction and the germline gene differ at one end; a read error may be behind it. The rearrangement links TRBV20-1 to TRBJ2-7; 10 bases agree with TRBD2. The CDR3 is 12 residues long. CDR1 is DFQATT and CDR2 is SNEGSKA in the germline V gene (reference sequence). The CDR3 DNA follows: TGCAGTGCCTACCCCGGGACTAGCGAGGAGTACTTC. Protein sequence: CSAYPGTSEEYF.

The V and J genes are TRBV6-1 and TRBJ2-2, with D perhaps TRBD1 (6 bases). Germline V CDR1 and CDR2: MNHNS, SASEGT. The CDR3 extends over 15 amino acids. V dropped 7 bases and J dropped 0 bases, with 12 bases sitting between them. The CDR3 sequence: CASTTPGANTGELFF. The CDR3 nucleotides read TGTGCCAGCACAACCCCAGGGGCGAACACCGGGGAGCTGTTTTTT.

The sample holds many counts of this clonotype. The chain couples TRBV24-1 to TRBJ2-2, with 9 bases identical to TRBD1. The CDR3 has 17 amino acids. Losses at the gene ends were 2 bases for V and 4 bases for J; bases not matched to a gene: 7. Germline-derived CDR1 and CDR2 are KGHDR and SFDVKD. CDR3: CATSDSWDREGTGELFF. The CDR3 DNA is TGTGCCACCAGTGATTCTTGGGACAGGGAGGGCACCGGGGAGCTGTTTTTT.